A single sample gave rise to the 10 T cell receptor beta chains below, sequenced in a study of cytomegalovirus exposure and HLA in healthy donors. The PCR was carried out with 60 Vbeta primers and 13 Jbeta primers. TCRdb's table, derived via immunoSEQ multiplex PCR, lists solely in-frame clones and lacks some. The table for this sample gives 70,000 to 80,000 clones. The sequencing sample was made of PBMCs. The origin of the receptors is a man aged 40-55 years in good health and CMV-seronegative.

V gene TRBV7-9 combines with J gene TRBJ2-7; 7 bases map to TRBD1. Germline loops: CDR1 SEHNR, CDR2 FQNEAQ (reference sequence). Trimming at V came to 5 bases and at J to 0 bases, leaving 19 bases not matched to a gene. The CDR3 sequence is 19 residues long. This CDR3 reads CASSPTGTAAVGSSYEQYF. The CDR3 nucleotides read TGTGCCAGCAGCCCGACCGGGACAGCAGCTGTCGGGTCCTCCTACGAGCAGTACTTC.

V usage is TRBV11-2 and J usage is TRBJ2-1, with 9 bases matching TRBD2. There are 15 residues in the CDR3. Per the germline V gene, CDR1 is SGHAT and CDR2 is FQNNGV. The V segment lost 1 base and the J segment 8 bases; nucleotides outside the gene matches: 6. CDR3 in DNA: TGTGCCAGCAGCTTAGTCCTAGCGGGGAGGGATGAGCAGTTCTTC. Amino acid sequence: CASSLVLAGRDEQFF.

V gene TRBV7-2 combines with J gene TRBJ2-3, with 8 bases that match TRBD2. Germline CDR1 reads SGHTA; CDR2 reads FQGNSA. The J segment lost 4 bases and the V segment lost 4 bases, leaving 10 bases of the junction unmatched. CDR3 length equals 16 residues. This CDR3 is CASSSFSGGGADTQYF. The CDR3 bases are TGTGCCAGCAGCTCCTTCAGCGGGGGAGGCGCAGATACGCAGTATTTT.

This chain joins TRBV28 and TRBJ2-5, with D possibly being TRBD2 (5 bases). The V gene's germline CDR1 is MDHEN and CDR2 SYDVKM. Trimming cost V 6 bases and J 5 bases, with 16 bases left between them. The CDR3 is 14 amino acids. Written as DNA, the CDR3 is TGTGCCAGCAGCACTAGGCGTCTTCGGGAGACCCAGTACTTC. Encoded protein: CASSTRRLRETQYF. The complete variable domain, with remaining parts taken from reference TRBV28 and TRBJ2-5, reads DVKVTQSSRYLVKRTGEKVFLECVQDMDHENMFWYRQDPGLGLRLIYFSYDVKMKEKGDIPEGYSVSREKKERFSLILESASTNQTSMYLCASSTRRLRETQYFGPGTRLLVL.

This chain joins TRBV18 and TRBJ1-3, with no clear D. CDR1 is KGHSH and CDR2 is LQKENI in the germline V gene. The V gene lost 3 bases and the J gene lost 3 bases, with 15 bases spanning the gap. The CDR3 length is 16 residues. CDR3 sequence (DNA): TGTGCCAGCTCACCGCTAACTGTCCAGGTTGGAAACACCATATATTTT. Its protein product is CASSPLTVQVGNTIYF.

The chain recombines TRBV18 with TRBJ2-2, with 11 bases identical to TRBD2. The germline V gene has CDR1 KGHSH and CDR2 LQKENI. The CDR3 consists of 18 residues. V lost 4 bases and J lost 1; bases outside the gene matches: 8. CDR3 loop: CASSRTGTSGRNTGELFF. In DNA, the CDR3 is TGTGCCAGCTCACGTACCGGGACTAGCGGCAGGAACACCGGGGAGCTGTTTTTT.

The gene calls are TRBV9 and TRBJ2-1, with 7 bases aligning to TRBD2. Germline loops: CDR1 SGDLS, CDR2 YYNGEE. Losses at the gene ends were 3 bases for V and 10 bases for J; bases not matched to a gene: 1. This CDR3 has 11 amino acids. DNA for the CDR3: TGTGCCAGCAGCGCCGGGGGGGAGCAGTTCTTC. This gives the protein CASSAGGEQFF.

The chain joins TRBV5-1 to TRBJ2-7; TRBD1 matches 9 bases. Germline assignment: CDR1 SGHRS and CDR2 YFSETQ. After removal of 3 bases from V and 2 bases from J, the junction contained 6 bases not matched to a gene. The CDR3 extends over 15 amino acids. The CDR3 nucleotides read TGCGCCAGCAGCTACCCGGGACAGGGTACCTACGAGCAGTACTTC. It codes for CASSYPGQGTYEQYF.

The rearrangement joins TRBV2 to TRBJ1-1; 7 bases align to TRBD1. V lost 2 bases to trimming and J lost 4 bases; unmatched junction nucleotides: 7. Germline CDR1 and CDR2: SNHLY and FYNNEI. The CDR3 sequence is 15 residues long. DNA for the CDR3: TGTGCCAGCAGTGAATCCCCCCGGGACAGCACTGAAGCTTTCTTT. Protein sequence: CASSESPRDSTEAFF.

The V gene is TRBV5-4, the J gene TRBJ2-1; 7 bases fit TRBD1. The length of the CDR3 is 17 residues. The junction had 6 bases not matched to a gene; V was cut back by 0 bases and J by 0 bases. Germline V gene lookup returns CDR1 SGHNT and CDR2 YYREEE (reference sequence). In DNA, the CDR3 is TGTGCCAGCAGCTTGGGACAGGGTCGGAGCTCCTACAATGAGCAGTTCTTC. Its translation: CASSLGQGRSSYNEQFF.